The present T cell receptor beta chain was sequenced within a study of cytomegalovirus exposure and HLA in healthy donors. Whole-study context: There were 100 million to 120 million unique TCR beta sequences, drawn from about 179 million T cells, in an earlier analysis. The study's early data release held about 85 million unique TCRs from HLA-typed donors. When 300 to 400 donors were genotyped, about 81% of them were found to fall in the Caucasian-associated ancestry cluster.

Study-wide results and limits: Being productive about 90% or about 30% of the time was typical of most TCR beta V segments in an earlier analysis.

This clone was picked up one time. What it binds is unknown. Primers included in the PCR were 60 Vbeta and 13 Jbeta primers. Libraries were prepared by immunoSEQ multiplex PCR; TCRdb keeps only in-frame clonotypes and omits some of them. The sample consists of over 95,000 clones, more than 60% of them appearing once. J gave up 3 bases and V 4 bases, and 8 bases lay outside the gene matches. Germline-derived CDR1 and CDR2 are MNHEY and SMNVEV (reference sequence). The CDR3 has 15 amino acids. The chain is built from TRBV27 and TRBJ2-7; 8 nucleotides align to TRBD1. The sequence came from a female donor in good health and CMV-seronegative. Sequencing was done on a sample of PBMCs. CDR3 in DNA: TGTGCCAGCAGTTCGCCCGGGACAGGCCTCTACGAGCAGTACTTC. This gives the protein CASSSPGTGLYEQYF.